This passage covers 15 T cell receptor beta chains from one sample sequenced in a study of tumor-infiltrating lymphocytes in primary liver carcinoma. Between about 17 and 34 mg of unsorted bulk tissue served as the source from which RNA and DNA were co-extracted. Total RNA amounting to roughly 450 ng was the source from which TCR beta cDNA was made with a constant-region primer. Modified slightly, ARM-PCR produced TCR beta libraries over three nested multiplex PCR rounds. Forward primers for TRBV1-TRBV30 and a C-beta reverse primer served the first two PCR rounds, at about 11 cycles each. TCRdb itself ran the multiplex PCR reads through MiXCR, one entry per CDR3 protein. The table has approximately 110,000 distinct CDR3 sequences, less than 80% seen once. Specimen: liver tumor tissue from sampling region 1. Indicated subset: tumor region T1, superior pole. The receptor set was obtained from a woman in her sixties or seventies with primary liver carcinoma and hepatitis B virus infection.

The chain combines TRBV28 with TRBJ1-1, with D maybe TRBD1 (5 bases). CDR1 MDHEN and CDR2 SYDVKM come from the germline V gene. The CDR3 runs 14 residues. V lost 2 bases to trimming and J lost 3 bases, with 10 bases between them. Here the CDR3 DNA reads TGTGCCAGCAGTTTAGGGGGGAGTTACACTGAAGCTTTCTTT. Translation gives CASSLGGSYTEAFF.

In regard to this clonotype: With a much larger clone just one base away, this may be a read error. This chain uses TRBV6-6 with TRBJ2-5; no definite D call. There are 13 residues in the CDR3. V was shortened by 7 bases and J by 1 base, with 10 bases between the two germline ends. Germline assignment: CDR1 MNHNY and CDR2 SVGAGI (reference sequence). The chain's CDR3 is CASTQTVQETQYF. CDR3 coding DNA: TGTGCCAGCACCCAGACGGTCCAAGAGACCCAGTACTTC.

To note about this clonotype: An end of the junction does not agree with germline; a read error may underlie this. V is TRBV6-5 and J is TRBJ1-5, with TRBD1 matching over 8 bases. CDR1 and CDR2 from the germline V gene are MNHEY and SVGAGI. The CDR3 runs to 15 residues. CDR3 bases: TGCGCCTGCAGTAAACAGGGGGTTGGCAATCAGCCCCAGCATTTT. Its protein product is CACSKQGVGNQPQHF.

This clonotype was recorded at least ten times. The chain combines TRBV5-5 with TRBJ2-7; a weak D match, TRBD1 (6 bases). The CDR3 is made up of 12 amino acids. Per the germline V gene, CDR1 is SGHKS and CDR2 is YYEKEE (reference sequence). V was clipped by 2 bases and J by 6 bases, with 9 bases between them. The CDR3 region has the DNA TGTGCCAGCAGCTTACAGGGATTCGAGCAGTACTTC. Protein product: CASSLQGFEQYF.

The table lists this clonotype with many counts. This sequence joins TRBV6-5 and TRBJ2-1, with a tentative D call TRBD2 (5 bases). The CDR3 is 15 residues long. Germline CDR1 and CDR2: MNHEY and SVGAGI. V lost 6 bases to trimming and J lost 1 base, with 13 bases between them. The CDR3 protein is CASSDGIRSYNEQFF. The CDR3 DNA sequence: TGTGCCAGCAGCGACGGGATTCGGTCCTACAATGAGCAGTTCTTC.

Comments on this clonotype: A much more abundant neighbour one base away suggests this may be a read error. This chain uses TRBV12-3 or TRBV12-4 with TRBJ1-1, with TRBD1 matching over 9 bases. The CDR3 is made up of 15 amino acids. The CDR3 DNA is TGTGCCAGCAGTTACGACAGGGGGAGAAACACTGAAGCTTTATTT. It is translated as CASSYDRGRNTEALF.

Comment on this clonotype: A much more abundant neighbour one base away suggests this may be a read error. This sequence joins TRBV5-6 and TRBJ2-7; D might be TRBD2 (6 bases). With 7 bases removed from V and 3 bases from J, the gap between germline ends came to 32 bases. The CDR3 loop spans 19 amino acids. Germline values: CDR1 SGHDT, CDR2 YYEEEE. The DNA for the CDR3 is TGTGCCAGCGGCACTCTGGTCTCGTCCGGCTCGGGACTCCGCTACGAGCAGTACTTC. Its translation is CASGTLVSSGSGLRYEQYF.

This clonotype was picked up many times. The chain joins TRBV6-2 or TRBV6-3 to TRBJ2-1, with D possibly matching TRBD2 (6 bases). CDR3 length: 12 amino acids. V shed 7 bases and J shed 4 bases, with 8 bases lying between them. The germline CDR1 and CDR2 sequences are MNHEY and SVGEGT. CDR3 nucleotides: TGTGCCAGCAAGGAGGGTTACAATGAGCAGTTCTTC. Its protein product is CASKEGYNEQFF.

On this clonotype itself: Its ends do not fully match the called genes, so a read error is possible. V is TRBV25-1 and J is TRBJ2-1; 7 nucleotides align to TRBD2. This CDR3 is built from 13 residues. Germline V gene data show CDR1 as MGHDK and CDR2 as SYGVNS. DNA for the CDR3: TGTGCCAGCAGTGGGCGGGAGTACAATGGGCAGTTCTTC. Translating it yields CASSGREYNGQFF. Variable domain in full (rest from reference TRBV25-1 and TRBJ2-1): EADIYQTPRYLVIGTGKKITLECSQTMGHDKMYWYQQDPGMELHLIHYSYGVNSTEKGDLSSESTVSRIRTEHFPLTLESARPSHTSQYLCASSGREYNGQFFGPGTRLTVL.

As for this clonotype: The CDR3 does not close with the conserved phenylalanine or tryptophan, likely indicating a read error. J is TRBJ2-5 and V is TRBV11-3; D unresolved. Between the trimmed V and J ends, which lost 5 bases and 7 bases, there was a span of 17 bases. CDR1 and CDR2 (germline): SGHNT, YENEEA. The CDR3 has 14 residues. The CDR3 coding sequence is TGTGCCAGCAGCCAGACGGCTACTATGGGGACCCAGTACCTC. Its protein product is CASSQTATMGTQYL.

Concerning this clonotype itself: The junction and the germline gene differ at one end; a read error may be behind it. V gene TRBV12-3 or TRBV12-4 combines with J gene TRBJ2-7; 7 positions agree with TRBD1. This CDR3 is built from 15 residues. This CDR3 reads CASSLGQGDLYDQNF. The CDR3 region has the DNA TGTGCCAGCAGTTTAGGGCAGGGGGATTTATACGATCAGAACTTC.

The V gene is TRBV7-8, the J gene TRBJ2-5; TRBD2 matches at 15 bases. CDR1 and CDR2 from the germline V gene are SGHVS and FQNEAQ. The CDR3 spans 18 residues. J lost 5 bases, V lost 1 base, and 8 bases had no gene match. The CDR3 DNA sequence: TGTGCCAGCAGCTTAGGAGGGACTAGCGGGAGGTTTCGGGAGACCCAGTACTTC. It yields the protein CASSLGGTSGRFRETQYF.

The chain uses TRBV12-3 or TRBV12-4 and TRBJ1-2, with a weak D call TRBD1 (6 bases). The V and J ends lost 2 bases and 2 bases respectively, with 12 bases between them. This CDR3 region has 15 residues. CDR3 amino acids: CASSLFGGGNYGYTF. DNA of the CDR3: TGTGCCAGCAGTTTATTCGGCGGGGGCAACTATGGCTACACCTTC.

Of note for this clonotype: One base away lies a much larger clone, so this may be a sequencing read error. V usage is TRBV10-3 and J usage is TRBJ2-1; TRBD2 might be the D (5 bases). The V gene's germline CDR1 is ENHRY and CDR2 SYGVKD. Trimming stripped 1 base from V and 5 bases from J, with 12 bases between. This CDR3 is 15 amino acids long. This CDR3 reads CAISEYRGEDNEQFF. CDR3 DNA sequence: TGTGCCATCAGTGAGTACCGGGGAGAGGACAATGAGCAGTTCTTC.

There are a few counts of this clonotype. This sequence joins TRBV11-2 and TRBJ1-3; perhaps TRBD1 as D (5 bases). The V end was cut by 3 bases, the J end by 7 bases, with 22 bases between. This CDR3 contains 17 residues. Germline V gives CDR1 SGHAT, CDR2 FQNNGV. DNA for the CDR3: TGTGCCAGCAGCTTTAACCCACAGGCCAGGCGCGGGAACACCATATATTTT. Its protein product is CASSFNPQARRGNTIYF.